Following are 30 T cell receptor beta chains from one sample sequenced in a study of blood T cell repertoires in COVID-19. The repertoire was sequenced with immunoSEQ multiplex PCR; TCRdb's copy has only in-frame clones and lacks some. In the table there are tens of thousands of clones, about 87% of which are singletons. Sequencing used peripheral blood. Receptors were obtained from a human donor with active COVID-19. The donor label of this sample is uncertain.

The J gene is TRBJ1-2, the V gene TRBV5-5; a possible D gene is TRBD1 (6 bases). Germline assignment: CDR1 SGHKS and CDR2 YYEKEE (reference sequence). The germline V and J ends were trimmed by 5 bases and 8 bases, with 19 bases remaining between them. The CDR3 length is 14 residues. CDR3 in DNA: TGTGCCAGCAGAGTGGGGGCAGGTCGAACGGGCTACACCTTC. Protein sequence: CASRVGAGRTGYTF.

This clone was counted once. The V gene is TRBV11-3, the J gene TRBJ2-7; 9 nucleotides match TRBD1. Germline CDR1 SGHNT, CDR2 YENEEA. J gave up 0 bases and V 7 bases, and 13 bases lay outside the gene matches. This CDR3 is 17 amino acids long. CDR3 bases: TGTGCCAGCAAGCTTACGGGTGAGGGACAGGGCTCCTACGAGCAGTACTTC. Translating gives CASKLTGEGQGSYEQYF.

V usage is TRBV25-1 and J usage is TRBJ2-7; 9 bases align to TRBD1. After removal of 5 bases from V and 9 bases from J, the junction contained 11 bases not matched to a gene. The V gene's germline CDR1 is MGHDK and CDR2 SYGVNS. This CDR3 is built from 14 residues. The CDR3 is CASSPDRGGFGQYF. The CDR3 nucleotides are TGTGCCAGCAGTCCCGACAGGGGGGGTTTTGGGCAGTACTTC.

This chain uses TRBV6-5 with TRBJ1-6, with 9 bases matching TRBD1. This CDR3 has 15 residues. Germline-derived CDR1 and CDR2 are MNHEY and SVGAGI. With V trimmed by 5 bases and J by 10 bases, 9 bases remained unmatched. The CDR3 protein is CASSLQGAGGSPLHF. The CDR3 nucleotides read TGTGCCAGCAGTCTACAGGGGGCGGGTGGATCACCCCTCCACTTT.

The rearrangement links TRBV11-3 to TRBJ2-2; D remains unclear. V lost 2 bases and J 0 bases, leaving 4 bases between the germline ends. This CDR3 comprises 14 residues. The germline CDR1 and CDR2 sequences are SGHNT and YENEEA. The CDR3 DNA follows: TGTGCCAGCAGCTTATCCACGAACACCGGGGAGCTGTTTTTT. It is translated as CASSLSTNTGELFF.

This chain links TRBV3-1 (or the pseudogene TRBV3-2) with TRBJ2-7; 11 bases agree with TRBD2. The CDR3 runs to 15 residues. Germline assignment: CDR1 LGHDT and CDR2 YNNKEL (reference sequence). The ends lost 0 bases at V and 6 bases at J; junction bases unmatched: 4. CDR3 coding DNA: TGTGCCAGCAGCCAAGATATAGCGGGAGGGCGCGAGCAGTACTTC. Translation: CASSQDIAGGREQYF.

The CDR3 loop reads CASSRQGYGYTF. Here the CDR3 DNA reads TGTGCCAGCAGTAGACAGGGGTATGGCTACACCTTC. This chain connects TRBV27 to TRBJ1-2, with 8 bases identical to TRBD1. The trim removed 5 bases at V and 5 bases at J, leaving 1 base unmatched. CDR1 is MNHEY, CDR2 SMNVEV, per germline (reference sequence). The CDR3 contains 12 residues.

The chain uses TRBV27 and TRBJ2-1; D perhaps matches TRBD2 (6 bases). The germline V and J ends were trimmed by 5 bases and 1 base, with 12 bases remaining between them. Looked up from germline, CDR1 is MNHEY and CDR2 is SMNVEV (reference sequence). CDR3 length: 15 amino acids. In DNA, the CDR3 is TGTGCCAGCAGTCTTAGCGGTACGTCCTACAATGAGCAGTTCTTC. It specifies CASSLSGTSYNEQFF.

In its sample, this clone was seen a few times. The chain uses TRBV4-3 and TRBJ1-1, with TRBD1 matching over 9 bases. Germline CDR1 is LGHNA and CDR2 is YSLEER. The trim removed 5 bases at V and 5 bases at J, leaving 6 bases unmatched. This CDR3 has 14 amino acids. Written as DNA, the CDR3 is TGCGCCAGCAGCTTAACAGGGGGCGAGACTGAAGCTTTCTTT. Its protein product is CASSLTGGETEAFF.

CDR3 sequence: CASSQSGGGSGNTIYF. The CDR3 DNA sequence: TGCGCCAGCAGTCAATCTGGCGGGGGTTCTGGAAACACCATATATTTT. The chain employs TRBV23-1 and TRBJ1-3; tentative D call: TRBD1 (5 bases). TRBV23-1 belongs to the ORF category, with a function that is uncertain. The CDR3 has 16 residues. V lost 0 bases and J lost 1, with 10 bases in between.

The V call is TRBV5-4, the J call TRBJ2-7; 8 bases fit TRBD2. From germline, CDR1 is SGHNT and CDR2 YYREEE (reference sequence). The CDR3 loop spans 15 amino acids. CDR3 coding DNA: TGTGTTGGGAGGCGGGGGGCTATTCTCTCCTACGAGCAGTACTTC. It yields the protein CVGRRGAILSYEQYF.

The chain combines TRBV9 with TRBJ1-2; unclear D gene. Germline loops: CDR1 SGDLS, CDR2 YYNGEE. The CDR3 sequence is 13 residues long. The V gene lost 2 bases and the J gene lost 1 base, with 6 bases spanning the gap. CDR3 DNA sequence: TGTGCCAGCAGCGTTGAGGATAACTATGGCTACACCTTC. Translation: CASSVEDNYGYTF.

This clone was seen a single time. The chain has TRBV28 and TRBJ1-1; the D is unclear. Germline CDR1 is MDHEN and CDR2 is SYDVKM. V shed 6 bases and J shed 6 bases, with 14 bases lying between them. This CDR3 has 13 amino acids. CDR3 nucleotide sequence: TGTGCCAGCAGGAAAGGACTGATTTCTGAAGCTTTCTTT. It translates to CASRKGLISEAFF. The variable domain in full, with the rest retrieved from reference TRBV28 and TRBJ1-1, is DVKVTQSSRYLVKRTGEKVFLECVQDMDHENMFWYRQDPGLGLRLIYFSYDVKMKEKGDIPEGYSVSREKKERFSLILESASTNQTSMYLCASRKGLISEAFFGQGTRLTVV.

V usage is TRBV18 and J usage is TRBJ2-7; TRBD1 might be the D (6 bases). Germline V gives CDR1 KGHSH, CDR2 LQKENI. The CDR3 covers 14 residues. The ends were cut back, 2 bases at V and 3 bases at J, with 11 bases in the middle. CDR3 DNA sequence: TGTGCCAGCTCACCAGGGGGCCTACACTACGAGCAGTACTTC. Protein sequence: CASSPGGLHYEQYF.

This rearrangement joins TRBV5-1 to TRBJ1-2, with TRBD1 matching 7 bases. The germline gives CDR1 SGHRS, CDR2 YFSETQ. V shed 0 bases, J shed 5 bases, and the junction held 4 bases outside the gene matches. The CDR3 is 14 amino acids. CDR3 sequence reads: CASSLGDSGYGYTF. DNA for the CDR3: TGCGCCAGCAGCTTGGGGGACAGTGGATATGGCTACACCTTC.

The chain is built from TRBV3-1 (or the pseudogene TRBV3-2) and TRBJ2-2; D unresolved. Per germline, CDR1 LGHDT and CDR2 YNNKEL (reference sequence). The CDR3 is made up of 12 amino acids. The ends were cut back, 2 bases at V and 6 bases at J, with 4 bases in the middle. This CDR3 reads CASSQLSGELFF. The CDR3 DNA reads TGTGCCAGCAGCCAACTATCCGGGGAGCTGTTTTTT.

This sequence joins TRBV20-1 and TRBJ2-6; D is undetermined. Germline CDR1 and CDR2: DFQATT and SNEGSKA (reference sequence). V shed 3 bases and J shed 2 bases, with 17 bases lying between them. The CDR3 length is 17 residues. The CDR3 DNA reads TGCAGTGCTAGTGGGCAAGTCGGGTCGGCTGGGGCCAACGTCCTGACTTTC. It is translated as CSASGQVGSAGANVLTF.

This chain uses TRBV3-1 (or the pseudogene TRBV3-2) with TRBJ2-5; 9 bases match TRBD2. Unmatched junction bases numbered 2, after V lost 1 base and J lost 2 bases. The CDR3 contains 15 residues. Germline CDR1 is LGHDT and CDR2 is YNNKEL (reference sequence). In DNA, the CDR3 is TGTGCCAGCAGCCAAGGGCTAGCGGGGCAAGAGACCCAGTACTTC. Encoded protein: CASSQGLAGQETQYF.

This clone has ten or more counts. J is TRBJ1-2 and V is TRBV11-3; 10 positions agree with TRBD1. This CDR3 comprises 15 residues. V dropped 5 bases and J dropped 6; count of bases not matched to a gene: 9. The germline gives CDR1 SGHNT, CDR2 YENEEA. The CDR3 spells CASSPRTGGTHGYTF. CDR3 DNA sequence: TGTGCCAGCAGCCCAAGGACAGGGGGGACTCATGGCTACACCTTC.

The chain joins TRBV5-1 to TRBJ1-2, with 9 nucleotides matching TRBD1. The CDR3 is 16 residues long. Trimming at V came to 0 bases and at J to 7 bases, leaving 10 bases not matched to a gene. Germline CDR1 reads SGHRS; CDR2 reads YFSETQ. This chain's CDR3 is CASSLALQTGGSGYTF. Here the CDR3 DNA reads TGCGCCAGCAGCTTGGCCCTCCAAACAGGGGGCTCTGGCTACACCTTC. Complete variable domain (other parts from reference TRBV5-1 and TRBJ1-2): KAGVTQTPRYLIKTRGQQVTLSCSPISGHRSVSWYQQTPGQGLQFLFEYFSETQRNKGNFPGRFSGRQFSNSRSEMNVSTLELGDSALYLCASSLALQTGGSGYTFGSGTRLTVV.

This clone was observed a single time. The J gene is TRBJ2-7, the V gene TRBV4-3, with 9 bases matching TRBD1. The V and J ends lost 4 bases and 5 bases, in that order; junction bases with no gene match: 9. The CDR3 extends over 15 amino acids. In germline, CDR1 is LGHNA, CDR2 YSLEER. In DNA form, the CDR3 reads TGCGCCAGCAGCCGATCGGGACAGGGTCTCCACGAGCAGTACTTC. Translation: CASSRSGQGLHEQYF.

V is TRBV4-3 and J is TRBJ2-7; TRBD1 is a possible D gene (6 bases). The ends were cut back, 0 bases at V and 3 bases at J, with 12 bases in the middle. The CDR3 extends over 15 amino acids. The germline gives CDR1 LGHNA, CDR2 YSLEER. The CDR3 sequence is CASSQDRDTYYEQYF. The CDR3 coding sequence is TGCGCCAGCAGCCAAGATAGGGACACTTACTACGAGCAGTACTTC.

The rearrangement uses TRBV7-3 and TRBJ2-7; 8 positions agree with TRBD2. Losses at the gene ends were 0 bases for V and 2 bases for J; bases not matched to a gene: 3. CDR3 length equals 15 residues. Germline V gene data show CDR1 as SGHTA and CDR2 as FQGTGA. CDR3 residues: CASSLTLAGPYEQYF. CDR3 sequence (DNA): TGTGCCAGCAGCTTAACTCTAGCGGGTCCCTACGAGCAGTACTTC.

The chain employs TRBV11-2 and TRBJ1-1; D is perhaps TRBD1 (5 bases). V lost 6 bases and J lost 3, with 11 bases in between. From germline, CDR1 is SGHAT and CDR2 FQNNGV. This CDR3 is 13 amino acids long. The DNA of the CDR3 is TGTGCCAGCAGATTTCAAGGGGACACTGAAGCTTTCTTT. Translation: CASRFQGDTEAFF.

This clone has a single count. The rearrangement uses TRBV12-5 and TRBJ2-2; the match to TRBD2 covers 11 bases. The ends lost 5 bases at V and 5 bases at J; junction bases unmatched: 4. CDR1 LGHNT and CDR2 FRNRAP come from the germline V gene. The CDR3 has 15 amino acids. CDR3 nucleotide sequence: TGTGCTAGTGGTCCAACTAGCGGGGGTACCGGGGAGCTGTTTTTT. Amino acid sequence: CASGPTSGGTGELFF.

The chain is built from TRBV7-3 and TRBJ2-3, with a weak D call TRBD2 (6 bases). Germline lookup yields CDR1 SGHTA and CDR2 FQGTGA. The ends were cut back, 4 bases at V and 4 bases at J, with 12 bases in the middle. CDR3 length equals 14 residues. This chain's CDR3 is CASSSLTGADTQYF. The CDR3 nucleotides read TGTGCCAGCAGCTCACTTACGGGGGCAGATACGCAGTATTTT. Supplemented by reference TRBV7-3 and TRBJ2-3, the full variable domain reads GAGVSQTPSNKVTEKGKYVELRCDPISGHTALYWYRQSLGQGPEFLIYFQGTGAADDSGLPNDRFFAVRPEGSVSTLKIQRTERGDSAVYLCASSSLTGADTQYFGPGTRLTVL.

Only one count was recorded for this clone. The chain is built from TRBV14 and TRBJ2-7; 9 nucleotides agree with TRBD1. The V gene end was trimmed by 2 bases and the J gene end by 7 bases; junction bases not matched to a gene: 9. Per the germline V gene, CDR1 is SGHDN and CDR2 is FVKESK. This CDR3 region has 15 residues. The CDR3 reads CASSQRGTGRREQYF. In DNA form, the CDR3 reads TGTGCCAGCAGCCAACGGGGGACAGGGAGGCGGGAGCAGTACTTC. The variable domain in full, completed from reference TRBV14 and TRBJ2-7, reads EAGVTQFPSHSVIEKGQTVTLRCDPISGHDNLYWYRRVMGKEIKFLLHFVKESKQDESGMPNNRFLAERTGGTYSTLKVQPAELEDSGVYFCASSQRGTGRREQYFGPGTRLTVT.

The sample holds a few counts of this clone. The chain is built from TRBV6-2 or TRBV6-3 and TRBJ2-7, with 10 bases that match TRBD2. Germline CDR1 MNHEY, CDR2 SVGEGT. The CDR3 covers 14 residues. V gave up 5 bases and J gave up 5 bases; unmatched junction bases: 6. The CDR3 protein is CASSGSGRANEQYF. In DNA form, the CDR3 reads TGTGCCAGCAGTGGAAGCGGGAGGGCCAACGAGCAGTACTTC.

The CDR3, as DNA: TGTGCCACCCAACGGGGAAACAATGAGCAGTTCTTC. Translation gives CATQRGNNEQFF. This chain uses TRBV24-1 with TRBJ2-1, with a weak D call TRBD2 (5 bases). Germline V gene data show CDR1 as KGHDR and CDR2 as SFDVKD. V was cut by 9 bases and J by 5 bases, with 10 bases left in between. The CDR3 consists of 12 residues.

The CDR3 loop reads CASTRQRNTEAFF. The DNA of the CDR3 is TGTGCCAGCACCCGACAGAGGAACACTGAAGCTTTCTTT. V is TRBV28 and J is TRBJ1-1, with D perhaps TRBD1 (5 bases). The CDR3 has 13 residues. Trimming shortened V by 7 bases and J by 1 base, and 10 bases separated the two germline ends. In germline, CDR1 is MDHEN, CDR2 SYDVKM. The full variable domain, in which reference TRBV28 and TRBJ1-1 provide the parts outside the CDR3, is DVKVTQSSRYLVKRTGEKVFLECVQDMDHENMFWYRQDPGLGLRLIYFSYDVKMKEKGDIPEGYSVSREKKERFSLILESASTNQTSMYLCASTRQRNTEAFFGQGTRLTVV.